This paragraph reports one T cell receptor beta chain. Its antigen remains unidentified. V was shortened by 6 bases and J by 4 bases, with 18 bases between the two germline ends. Germline V gives CDR1 GTSNPN, CDR2 SVGIG (reference sequence). This CDR3 is built from 14 residues. These data belong to a study of long-term antiretroviral therapy in people with HIV. Study-wide results and limits: CDR3 length ranges were narrower in HIV repertoires than in controls.

Survey-level resolution applied to immunoSEQ assay v3.0. Only in-frame clones appear in the TCRdb table, and some are missing; sequencing was by immunoSEQ multiplex PCR. The table includes under 20,000 clones, about 80% detected once. The V gene is TRBV30, the J gene TRBJ1-2; no firm D call. This TCR came from a woman in her thirties or forties with HIV. The source was unsorted PBMCs, collected 0.2 years after starting antiretroviral therapy. CDR3 amino acids: CACLVEGFLYGYTF. The CDR3 DNA reads TGTGCCTGTCTCGTAGAGGGTTTCCTCTATGGCTACACCTTC.